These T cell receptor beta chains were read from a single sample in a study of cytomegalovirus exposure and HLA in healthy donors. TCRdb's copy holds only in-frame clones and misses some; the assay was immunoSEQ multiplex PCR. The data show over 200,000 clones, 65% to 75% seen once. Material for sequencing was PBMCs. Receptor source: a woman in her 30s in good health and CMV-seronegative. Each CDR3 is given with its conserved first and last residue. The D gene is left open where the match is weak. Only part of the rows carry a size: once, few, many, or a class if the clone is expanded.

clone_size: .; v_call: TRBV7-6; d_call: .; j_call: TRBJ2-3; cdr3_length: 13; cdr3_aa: CASSLVQGDTQYF; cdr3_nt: TGTGCCAGCAGCTTAGTGCAGGGTGATACGCAGTATTTT
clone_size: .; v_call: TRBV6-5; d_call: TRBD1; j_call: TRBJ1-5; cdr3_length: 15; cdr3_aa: CASSSGQFSNQPQHF; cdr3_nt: TGTGCCAGCTCTTCGGGACAGTTTAGCAATCAGCCCCAGCATTTT
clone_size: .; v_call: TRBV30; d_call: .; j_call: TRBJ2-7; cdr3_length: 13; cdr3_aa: CAWAGQSTYEQYF; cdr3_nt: TGTGCCTGGGCGGGACAGAGCACCTACGAGCAGTACTTC
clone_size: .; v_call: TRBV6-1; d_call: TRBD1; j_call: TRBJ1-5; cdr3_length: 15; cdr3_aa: CASSPGQGFNQPQHF; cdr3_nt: TGTGCCAGCAGTCCGGGACAGGGGTTCAATCAGCCCCAGCATTTT
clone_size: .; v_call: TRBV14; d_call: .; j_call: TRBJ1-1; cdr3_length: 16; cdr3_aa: CASSQFRGAFNTEAFF; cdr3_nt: TGTGCCAGCAGCCAATTTAGGGGCGCATTTAACACTGAAGCTTTCTTT
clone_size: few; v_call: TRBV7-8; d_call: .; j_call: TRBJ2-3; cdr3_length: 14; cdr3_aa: CASSARRVSDTQYF; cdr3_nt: TGTGCCAGCAGCGCACGCAGGGTTTCAGATACGCAGTATTTT
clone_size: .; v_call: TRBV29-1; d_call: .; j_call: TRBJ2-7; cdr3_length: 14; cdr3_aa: CSVEISGVAYEQYF; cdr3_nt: TGCAGCGTTGAAATCTCGGGGGTTGCCTACGAGCAGTACTTC
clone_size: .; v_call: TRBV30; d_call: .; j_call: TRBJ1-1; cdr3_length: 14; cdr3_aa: CAWSGRRGDTEAFF; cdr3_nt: TGTGCCTGGAGTGGACGGCGGGGTGACACTGAAGCTTTCTTT
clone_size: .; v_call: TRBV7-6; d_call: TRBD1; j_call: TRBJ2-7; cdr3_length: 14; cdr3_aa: CASSPGQGAYEQYF; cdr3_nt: TGTGCCAGCAGCCCAGGACAGGGGGCCTACGAGCAGTACTTC
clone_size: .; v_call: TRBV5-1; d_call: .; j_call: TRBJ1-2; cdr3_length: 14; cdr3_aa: CASSFVPGDYGYTF; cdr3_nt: TGCGCCAGCAGCTTCGTACCAGGGGATTATGGCTACACCTTC
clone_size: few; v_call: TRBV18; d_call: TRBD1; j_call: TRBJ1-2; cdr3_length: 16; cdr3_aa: CASSPSGTGMIYGYTF; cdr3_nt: TGTGCCAGCTCACCAAGCGGGACAGGCATGATCTATGGCTACACCTTC
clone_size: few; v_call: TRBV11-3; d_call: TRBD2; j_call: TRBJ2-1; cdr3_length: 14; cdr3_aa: CASSFSGASNEQFF; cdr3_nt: TGTGCCAGCAGCTTCAGCGGGGCAAGCAATGAGCAGTTCTTC